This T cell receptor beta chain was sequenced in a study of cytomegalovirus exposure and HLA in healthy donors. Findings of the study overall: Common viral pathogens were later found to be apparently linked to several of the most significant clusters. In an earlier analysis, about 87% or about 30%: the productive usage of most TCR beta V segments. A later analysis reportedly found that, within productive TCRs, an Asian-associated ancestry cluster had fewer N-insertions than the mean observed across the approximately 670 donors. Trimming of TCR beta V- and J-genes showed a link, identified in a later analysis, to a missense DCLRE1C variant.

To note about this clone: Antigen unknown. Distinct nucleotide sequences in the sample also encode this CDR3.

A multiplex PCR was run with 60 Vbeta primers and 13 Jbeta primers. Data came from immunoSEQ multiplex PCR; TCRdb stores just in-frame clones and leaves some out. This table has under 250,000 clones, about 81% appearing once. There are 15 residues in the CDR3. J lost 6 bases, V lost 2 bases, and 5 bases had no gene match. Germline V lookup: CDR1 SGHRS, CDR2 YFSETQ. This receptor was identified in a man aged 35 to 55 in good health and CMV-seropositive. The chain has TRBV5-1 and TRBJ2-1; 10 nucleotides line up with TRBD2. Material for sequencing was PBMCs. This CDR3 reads CASSFLAGAGNEQFF. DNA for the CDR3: TGCGCCAGCAGCTTTCTAGCGGGAGCGGGCAATGAGCAGTTCTTC.